This T cell receptor (beta chain) stems from a study of cytomegalovirus exposure and HLA in healthy donors. Across the study: HLA-typed donors were the source of 90 million or so unique TCRs, which an early data release held. Study conclusions and caveats: There were three CMV-associated chains whose specificity for CMV antigens was confirmed in vitro. According to an earlier analysis, most TCR beta V segments yielded productive rearrangements about 87% or about 30% of the time.

About this clone itself: Its antigen is not known. Relative to the germline gene, one junction end is altered; a read error may explain this.

The CDR3 length is 9 residues. The germline V gene has CDR1 WNHNN and CDR2 SYGVQD (reference sequence). Researchers ran the PCR with 60 Vbeta and 13 Jbeta primers. Under the authors' procedure: Later work found around 85 million unique TCR beta chains, with about 10 million shared. Clones were read by immunoSEQ multiplex PCR, and TCRdb kept only the in-frame ones, dropping some. Clone size and the V and J calls come from that table; the DNA yielded D and trimming. The table has about 130,000 clones, under 85% seen once. The V call is TRBV10-1, the J call TRBJ1-6, with D hard to call. The source of this sequence is a boy younger than 18 in good health and CMV-seronegative. Sequenced input: PBMCs. The CDR3 nucleotides read TGCGCCAGCAGTGAGCGCGGTGCCTTT. Its translation is CASSERGAF.